This TCR beta chain was recorded in a study of a mutant IDH1 vaccine in newly diagnosed glioma. Turning to the study itself: Earlier care involved radiotherapy, temozolomide, or both, and the majority received both. The study, taken as a whole, reports: Changes in top peripheral clonotypes did not appear linked to pseudoprogression.

Comment on this clone: Its specificity is unknown.

Libraries were prepared by immunoSEQ multiplex PCR; TCRdb keeps only in-frame clonotypes and omits some of them. The sample holds approximately 25,000 clones, roughly 93% seen once. Documented time point: baseline, week 1 (first vaccination visit). Stated treatment: pre-vaccination baseline after standard-of-care therapy. Every donor had a new WHO grade 3 or 4 astrocytoma that was IDH1-mutant, with loss of nuclear ATRX. Germline CDR1 KGHSH, CDR2 LQKENI. V was clipped by 3 bases and J by 8 bases, with 15 bases between them. The CDR3 is 14 residues long. This receptor was taken from a man aged 35 to 55 with glioma. The rearrangement links TRBV18 to TRBJ2-3, with D unresolved. This sample comprised PBMCs, obtained from a glioma patient treated with radiotherapy, temozolomide or both. CDR3 sequence reads: CASSPKDISRTQYF. The CDR3 nucleotides are TGTGCCAGCTCACCGAAAGACATTTCCCGTACGCAGTATTTT.